These 19 T cell receptor beta chains were sequenced from one sample in a study of low-dose radiotherapy and immunotherapy resistance in tumors. Time point given: after trial treatment. Treatment here: LDRT plus nivolumab, ipilimumab, low-dose cyclophosphamide and aspirin (RACIN trial). Alpha- and beta-chain coverage of first-strand cDNA came from TRAV- and TRBV-specific primers. Both a constant-region primer and a V-primer adapter served to amplify TCRs across approximately 19 PCR cycles. TCRdb re-analysed the reads in MiXCR, keeping a single row per CDR3 protein. The sample holds 65,000 to 85,000 distinct CDR3 sequences, around a sixth seen once. The starting material was PBMCs, obtained after low-dose radiotherapy plus immunotherapy. The receptors here all came from a male donor with prostate cancer.

This clonotype was detected ten times or more. The chain joins TRBV7-2 to TRBJ2-7; D remains unclear. Germline V gene data show CDR1 as SGHTA and CDR2 as FQGNSA. The CDR3 length is 15 residues. V was clipped by 0 bases and J by 2 bases, with 11 bases between them. CDR3 loop: CASSLAPTPAYEQYF. The CDR3 DNA reads as TGTGCCAGCAGCTTAGCCCCGACACCAGCCTACGAGCAGTACTTC.

This clonotype was seen a handful of times. The gene calls are TRBV10-3 and TRBJ1-2; 7 bases map to TRBD1. With V trimmed by 4 bases and J by 8 bases, 4 bases remained unmatched. This CDR3 has 12 residues. Germline V gene sequence: CDR1 ENHRY, CDR2 SYGVKD. CDR3 residues: CAISADRVGYTF. CDR3 DNA sequence: TGTGCCATCAGTGCCGACAGGGTCGGCTACACCTTC.

This clonotype was recorded at least ten times. This chain uses TRBV3-1 with TRBJ2-7, with D possibly being TRBD1 (6 bases). This CDR3 is built from 14 residues. V shed 4 bases and J shed 7 bases, with 17 bases lying between them. From germline, CDR1 is LGHDT and CDR2 YNNKEL (reference sequence). CDR3 DNA sequence: TGTGCCAGCAGCCCAGTCATGGGGGCGGGTGAGCAGTACTTC. This encodes CASSPVMGAGEQYF.

This clonotype was recorded many times. V usage is TRBV20-1 and J usage is TRBJ1-1; D is undetermined. This CDR3 is built from 15 residues. V lost 1 base, J lost 0 bases, and 12 bases lay in between. Per the germline V gene, CDR1 is DFQATT and CDR2 is SNEGSKA (reference sequence). The CDR3 DNA follows: TGCAGTGCTAGAGTTGGTCCAAACCTGAACACTGAAGCTTTCTTT. It yields the protein CSARVGPNLNTEAFF.

This clonotype appeared many times. This rearrangement joins TRBV14 to TRBJ1-1; weak D call: TRBD1 (5 bases). The CDR3 is 15 residues long. Per germline, CDR1 SGHDN and CDR2 FVKESK. V was cut by 0 bases and J by 1 base, with 9 bases left in between. DNA for the CDR3: TGTGCCAGCAGCCAAGATGGGACCGGGAACACTGAAGCTTTCTTT. This gives the protein CASSQDGTGNTEAFF.

This clonotype was found many times. The gene calls are TRBV6-2 or TRBV6-3 and TRBJ2-1; a possible D gene is TRBD1 (5 bases). V lost 0 bases to trimming and J lost 4 bases, with 13 bases between them. Germline V gives CDR1 MNHEY, CDR2 SVGEGT. There are 16 residues in the CDR3. Here the CDR3 reads CASSYSGRVGYNEQFF. The CDR3 nucleotides are TGTGCCAGCAGTTACTCTGGCAGGGTGGGATACAATGAGCAGTTCTTC.

This clonotype was picked up many times. This chain connects TRBV7-9 to TRBJ2-1, with 9 bases aligning to TRBD2. With 1 base clipped from V and 6 bases from J, the junction kept 10 bases outside the gene matches. There are 17 residues in the CDR3. Germline lookup yields CDR1 SEHNR and CDR2 FQNEAQ (reference sequence). The DNA of the CDR3 is TGTGCCAGCAGCTTAGGGCCTAGCGGGACTCGGAGCAATGAGCAGTTCTTC. Its translation: CASSLGPSGTRSNEQFF.

This clonotype appeared many times. V is TRBV30 and J is TRBJ1-1; D call uncertain. Deletions cut 0 bases from V and 6 bases from J, with 14 bases between. This CDR3 is 14 amino acids long. The V gene's germline CDR1 is GTSNPN and CDR2 SVGIG (reference sequence). CDR3 nucleotides: TGTGCCTGGAGTGTTTATACCAGGAGGGCTGAAGCTTTCTTT. It codes for CAWSVYTRRAEAFF. Combining the CDR3 with reference TRBV30 and TRBJ1-1 gives the whole variable domain SQTIHQWPATLVQPVGSPLSLECTVEGTSNPNLYWYRQAAGRGLQLLFYSVGIGQISSEVPQNLSASRPQDRQFILSSKKLLLSDSGFYLCAWSVYTRRAEAFFGQGTRLTVV.

As to this clonotype: A far more abundant clone sits one base away, making this likely a read error. The chain couples TRBV1 to TRBJ1-1. TRBV1 is a listed pseudogene. This CDR3 has 16 residues. The CDR3 DNA is TGCGCCAGCAGCCAAGGCCCAGGCGGCATGAACACTCAAGCTTTCTTT. It encodes CASSQGPGGMNTQAFF.

This clonotype was recorded at least ten times. The chain combines TRBV7-2 with TRBJ2-7; 10 nucleotides agree with TRBD1. Trimming at V came to 5 bases and at J to 4 bases, leaving 8 bases not matched to a gene. This CDR3 comprises 15 residues. Germline-derived CDR1 and CDR2 are SGHTA and FQGNSA. CDR3 amino acids: CASSGPGQGFYEQYF. The DNA of the CDR3 is TGTGCCAGCAGCGGCCCGGGACAGGGGTTTTACGAGCAGTACTTC.

This clonotype was detected ten times or more. This chain uses TRBV20-1 with TRBJ2-7; D call uncertain. Germline CDR1 and CDR2: DFQATT and SNEGSKA (reference sequence). The length of the CDR3 is 14 residues. V was pared by 3 bases and J by 0 bases, with 12 bases between. The CDR3 protein is CSARSPGGSYEQYF. CDR3 coding DNA: TGCAGTGCTAGGTCGCCAGGCGGCTCCTACGAGCAGTACTTC.

The table lists this clonotype with many counts. The chain is built from TRBV2 and TRBJ1-5; the D gene is possibly TRBD1 (5 bases). This CDR3 has 15 residues. Trimming took off 10 bases at V and 0 bases at J, with 16 bases between the two ends. Germline lookup yields CDR1 SNHLY and CDR2 FYNNEI. The CDR3 region is CATTIGGDSNQPQHF. The CDR3 nucleotides are TGTGCCACCACCATCGGGGGAGATAGCAATCAGCCCCAGCATTTT.

This clonotype turned up a few times. The chain has TRBV6-2 or TRBV6-3 and TRBJ2-4, with TRBD1 matching over 12 bases. V was clipped by 4 bases and J by 1 base; unmatched bases: 17. This CDR3 comprises 21 residues. CDR1 is MNHEY and CDR2 is SVGEGT in the germline V gene. CDR3 DNA sequence: TGTGCCAGCAGTTTCATCCCGGGACAGGGGGCTCATTGGAAGGCCAAAAACATTCAGTACTTC. Translation gives CASSFIPGQGAHWKAKNIQYF.

About this clonotype itself: This sequence is one base from a far larger clone and is likely a read error. The chain links TRBV2 to TRBJ2-7; 7 bases are shared with TRBD1. Germline loops: CDR1 SNHLY, CDR2 FYNNEI. The CDR3 spans 15 residues. CDR3 amino acids: CASSSSGTASYEQCF. DNA for the CDR3: TGTGCCAGCAGCTCTTCAGGGACAGCCTCCTACGAGCAGTGCTTC.

In this sample, this clonotype turned up many times. This chain connects TRBV18 to TRBJ1-1, with D tentatively TRBD1 (5 bases). Germline CDR1 is KGHSH and CDR2 is LQKENI. V lost 1 base to trimming and J lost 3 bases, with 12 bases between them. The CDR3 has 15 amino acids. The CDR3 DNA reads TGTGCCAGCTCACCACGGGCCTCGGGGCACACTGAAGCTTTCTTT. Its protein is CASSPRASGHTEAFF.

This clonotype has ten or more counts. The chain is built from TRBV6-2 or TRBV6-3 and TRBJ1-1; possible D gene TRBD1, 6 bases. CDR1 is MNHEY and CDR2 is SVGEGT in the germline V gene. Trimming took off 2 bases at V and 7 bases at J, with 8 bases between the two ends. There are 12 residues in the CDR3. This chain's CDR3 is CASSYGGGEAFF. The CDR3 DNA sequence: TGTGCCAGCAGTTACGGGGGCGGTGAAGCTTTCTTT.

This clonotype was seen repeatedly, ten times or more. The gene calls are TRBV20-1 and TRBJ1-3; D is unclear. V was pared by 2 bases and J by 0 bases, with 5 bases between. The CDR3 contains 13 residues. Germline V gives CDR1 DFQATT, CDR2 SNEGSKA (reference sequence). The CDR3 nucleotides are TGCAGTGCTAGATTTAGCTCTGGAAACACCATATATTTT. This encodes CSARFSSGNTIYF.

This clonotype has ten or more counts. The rearrangement links TRBV11-2 to TRBJ2-7; 9 bases map to TRBD1. V gave up 6 bases and J gave up 5 bases; unmatched junction bases: 14. In germline, CDR1 is SGHAT, CDR2 FQNNGV. This CDR3 region has 16 residues. The CDR3 loop reads CASSFTGTGKFHEQYF. The CDR3 bases are TGTGCCAGCAGTTTTACCGGGACAGGGAAATTTCACGAGCAGTACTTC.

This clonotype has a count of ten or more. The rearrangement joins TRBV4-2 to TRBJ2-3, with D possibly being TRBD1 (6 bases). The germline gives CDR1 LGHNA, CDR2 YNFKEQ. V lost 2 bases, J lost 0 bases, and 12 bases lay in between. The length of the CDR3 is 16 residues. CDR3 DNA sequence: TGTGCCAGCAGCCAACGACAGGATTCTAGCACAGATACGCAGTATTTT. Its protein product is CASSQRQDSSTDTQYF.